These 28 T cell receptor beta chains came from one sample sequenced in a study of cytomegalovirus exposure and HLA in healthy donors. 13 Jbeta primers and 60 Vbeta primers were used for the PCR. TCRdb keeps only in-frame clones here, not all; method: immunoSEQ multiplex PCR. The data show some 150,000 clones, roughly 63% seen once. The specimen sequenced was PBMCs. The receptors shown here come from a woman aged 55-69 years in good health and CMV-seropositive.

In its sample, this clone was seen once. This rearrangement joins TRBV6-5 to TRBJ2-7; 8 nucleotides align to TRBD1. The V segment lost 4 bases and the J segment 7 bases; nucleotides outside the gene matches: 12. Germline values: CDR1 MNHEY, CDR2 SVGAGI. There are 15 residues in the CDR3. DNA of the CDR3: TGTGCCAGCAGTTCCCGGGGGCAGGGGGCGGGTGAGCAGTACTTC. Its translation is CASSSRGQGAGEQYF.

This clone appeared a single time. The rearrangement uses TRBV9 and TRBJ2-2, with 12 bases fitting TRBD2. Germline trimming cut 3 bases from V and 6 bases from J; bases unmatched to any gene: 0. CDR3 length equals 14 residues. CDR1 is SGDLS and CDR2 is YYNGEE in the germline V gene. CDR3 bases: TGTGCCAGCAGCGGGACTAGCGGGGCCGGGGAGCTGTTTTTT. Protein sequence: CASSGTSGAGELFF.

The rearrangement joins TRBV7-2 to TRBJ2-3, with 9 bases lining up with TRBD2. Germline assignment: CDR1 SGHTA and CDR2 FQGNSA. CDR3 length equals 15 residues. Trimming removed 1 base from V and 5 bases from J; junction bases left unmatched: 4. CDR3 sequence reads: CASSLVAGGLDTQYF. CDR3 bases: TGTGCCAGCAGCTTAGTGGCGGGAGGGCTAGATACGCAGTATTTT.

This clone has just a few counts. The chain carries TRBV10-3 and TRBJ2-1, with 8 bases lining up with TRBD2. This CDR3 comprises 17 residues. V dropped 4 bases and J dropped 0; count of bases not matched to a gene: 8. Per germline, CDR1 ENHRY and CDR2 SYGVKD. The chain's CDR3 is CAISVAGGSLSYNEQFF. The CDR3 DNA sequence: TGTGCCATCAGTGTTGCGGGAGGATCCCTCTCCTACAATGAGCAGTTCTTC.

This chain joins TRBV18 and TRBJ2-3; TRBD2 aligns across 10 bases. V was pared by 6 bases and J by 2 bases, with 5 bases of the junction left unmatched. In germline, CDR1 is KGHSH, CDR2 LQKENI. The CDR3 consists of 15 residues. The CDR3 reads CASSTSGTNTDTQYF. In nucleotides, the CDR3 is TGTGCCAGCTCTACTAGCGGGACTAACACAGATACGCAGTATTTT.

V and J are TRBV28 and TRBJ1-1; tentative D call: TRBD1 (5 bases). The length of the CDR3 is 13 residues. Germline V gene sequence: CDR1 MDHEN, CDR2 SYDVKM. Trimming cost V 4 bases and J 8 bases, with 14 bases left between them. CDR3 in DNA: TGTGCCAGCAGTTCCAGGGCCCGGAAGGAAGCTTTCTTT. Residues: CASSSRARKEAFF.

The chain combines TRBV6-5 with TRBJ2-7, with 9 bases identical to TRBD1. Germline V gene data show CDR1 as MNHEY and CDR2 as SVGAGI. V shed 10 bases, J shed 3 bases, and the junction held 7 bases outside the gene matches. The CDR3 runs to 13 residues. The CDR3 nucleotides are TGTGCCACTTCGACAGGGGGGAACTACGAGCAGTACTTC. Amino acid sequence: CATSTGGNYEQYF.

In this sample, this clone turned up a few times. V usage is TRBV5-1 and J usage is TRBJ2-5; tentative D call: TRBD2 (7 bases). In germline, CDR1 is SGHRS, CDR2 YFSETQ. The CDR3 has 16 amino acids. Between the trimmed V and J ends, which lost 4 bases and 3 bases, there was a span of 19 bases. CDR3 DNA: TGCGCCAGCAGCCGCAGGGGCGGACTAGAGGAAGAGACCCAGTACTTC. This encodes CASSRRGGLEEETQYF.

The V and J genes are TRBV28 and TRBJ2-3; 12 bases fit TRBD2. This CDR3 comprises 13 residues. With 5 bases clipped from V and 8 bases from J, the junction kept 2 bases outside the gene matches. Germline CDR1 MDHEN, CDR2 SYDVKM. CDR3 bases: TGTGCCAGCAGTCAGGGACTAGCGGGTACGCAGTATTTT. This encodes CASSQGLAGTQYF.

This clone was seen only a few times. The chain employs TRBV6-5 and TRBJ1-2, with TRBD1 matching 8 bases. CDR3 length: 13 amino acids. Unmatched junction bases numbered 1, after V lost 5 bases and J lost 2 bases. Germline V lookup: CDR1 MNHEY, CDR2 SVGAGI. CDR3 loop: CASSRDRNYGYTF. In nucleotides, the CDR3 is TGTGCCAGCAGTCGGGACAGGAACTATGGCTACACCTTC.

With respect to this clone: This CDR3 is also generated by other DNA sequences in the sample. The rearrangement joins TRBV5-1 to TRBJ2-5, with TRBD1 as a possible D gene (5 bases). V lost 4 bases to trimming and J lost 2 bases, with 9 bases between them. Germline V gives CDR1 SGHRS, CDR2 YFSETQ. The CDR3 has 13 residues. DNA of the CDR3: TGCGCCAGCAGCCTAGGACAACAAGAGACCCAGTACTTC. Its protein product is CASSLGQQETQYF.

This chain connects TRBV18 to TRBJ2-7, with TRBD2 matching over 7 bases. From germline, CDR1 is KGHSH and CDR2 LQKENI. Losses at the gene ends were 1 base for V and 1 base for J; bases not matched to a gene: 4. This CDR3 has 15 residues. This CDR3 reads CASSPQSGGSYEQYF. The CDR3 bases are TGTGCCAGCTCACCACAGTCGGGAGGTTCCTACGAGCAGTACTTC.

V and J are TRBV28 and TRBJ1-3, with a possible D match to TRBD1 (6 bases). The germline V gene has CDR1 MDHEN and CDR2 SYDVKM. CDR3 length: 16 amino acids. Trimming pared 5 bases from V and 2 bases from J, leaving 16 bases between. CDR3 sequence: CASSTESTGPGNTIYF. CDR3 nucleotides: TGTGCCAGCAGTACAGAATCGACAGGTCCTGGAAACACCATATATTTT. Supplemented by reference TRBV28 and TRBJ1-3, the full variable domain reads DVKVTQSSRYLVKRTGEKVFLECVQDMDHENMFWYRQDPGLGLRLIYFSYDVKMKEKGDIPEGYSVSREKKERFSLILESASTNQTSMYLCASSTESTGPGNTIYFGEGSWLTVV.

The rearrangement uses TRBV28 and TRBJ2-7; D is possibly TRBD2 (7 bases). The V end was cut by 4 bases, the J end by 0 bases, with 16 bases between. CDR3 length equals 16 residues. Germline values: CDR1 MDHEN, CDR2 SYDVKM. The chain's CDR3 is CASSSPGGTLSYEQYF. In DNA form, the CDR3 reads TGTGCCAGCAGTTCTCCGGGGGGCACCCTCTCCTACGAGCAGTACTTC.

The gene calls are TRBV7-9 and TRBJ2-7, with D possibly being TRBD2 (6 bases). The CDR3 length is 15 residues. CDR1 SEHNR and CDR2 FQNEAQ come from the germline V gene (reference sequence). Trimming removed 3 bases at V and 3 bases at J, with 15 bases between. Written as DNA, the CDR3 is TGTGCCAGCAGCTTTCTGTTCTCCGGGAGCTACGAGCAGTACTTC. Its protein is CASSFLFSGSYEQYF.

Written as DNA, the CDR3 is TGTGCCAGCAGTCCCGGACTAGCGGGAGGGGCCACCGGGGAGCTGTTTTTT. As protein: CASSPGLAGGATGELFF. The chain employs TRBV28 and TRBJ2-2; 15 bases line up with TRBD2. CDR3 length equals 17 residues. The V segment lost 5 bases and the J segment 4 bases; nucleotides outside the gene matches: 5. Germline-derived CDR1 and CDR2 are MDHEN and SYDVKM.

The CDR3 sequence: CASRGTGTGIMNTEAFF. Written as DNA, the CDR3 is TGTGCCAGCAGGGGGACCGGGACAGGGATCATGAACACTGAAGCTTTCTTT. The genes are TRBV5-6 and TRBJ1-1, with 9 bases identical to TRBD1. This CDR3 has 17 amino acids. The germline V gene has CDR1 SGHDT and CDR2 YYEEEE. The J segment lost 0 bases and the V segment lost 5 bases, leaving 11 bases of the junction unmatched.

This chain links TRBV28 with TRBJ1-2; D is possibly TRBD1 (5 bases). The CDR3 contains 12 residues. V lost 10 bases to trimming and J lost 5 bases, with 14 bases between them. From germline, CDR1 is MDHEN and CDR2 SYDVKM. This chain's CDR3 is CAIPQGPYGYTF. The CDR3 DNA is TGTGCCATCCCCCAGGGCCCTTATGGCTACACCTTC.

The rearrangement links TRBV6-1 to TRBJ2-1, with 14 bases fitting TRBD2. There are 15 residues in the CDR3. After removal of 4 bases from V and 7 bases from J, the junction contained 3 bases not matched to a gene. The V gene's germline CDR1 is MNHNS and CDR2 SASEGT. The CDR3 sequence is CASSAGLAGVNEQFF. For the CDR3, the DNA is TGTGCCAGCAGTGCGGGACTAGCGGGAGTAAATGAGCAGTTCTTC.

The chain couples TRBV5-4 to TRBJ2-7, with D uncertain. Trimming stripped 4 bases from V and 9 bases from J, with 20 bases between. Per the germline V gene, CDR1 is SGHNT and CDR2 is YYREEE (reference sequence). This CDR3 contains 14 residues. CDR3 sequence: CASSPASPEYGQYF. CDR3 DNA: TGTGCCAGCAGCCCAGCGAGTCCCGAATATGGGCAGTACTTC.

The CDR3 spells CASSLGRDAEAFF. The CDR3 DNA reads as TGCGCCAGCAGCCTGGGGAGGGACGCTGAAGCTTTCTTT. This chain uses TRBV5-1 with TRBJ1-1, with D perhaps matching TRBD1 (5 bases). V was pared by 4 bases and J by 6 bases, with 13 bases between. Germline lookup yields CDR1 SGHRS and CDR2 YFSETQ. The CDR3 extends over 13 amino acids.

The chain's CDR3 is CASSPTTTGTGGGYTF. In DNA form, the CDR3 reads TGTGCCAGCAGCCCTACAACGACCGGGACAGGGGGAGGCTACACCTTC. This chain joins TRBV28 and TRBJ1-2, with 11 positions matching TRBD1. Germline V gene data show CDR1 as MDHEN and CDR2 as SYDVKM. The CDR3 length is 16 residues. J gave up 8 bases and V 6 bases, and 14 bases lay outside the gene matches.

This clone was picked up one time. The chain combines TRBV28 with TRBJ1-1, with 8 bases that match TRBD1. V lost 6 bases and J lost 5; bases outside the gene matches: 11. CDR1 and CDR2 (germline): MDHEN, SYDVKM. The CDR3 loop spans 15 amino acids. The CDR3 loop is CASRIRQGTRTEAFF. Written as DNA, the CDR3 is TGTGCCAGCAGAATAAGACAGGGGACGCGGACTGAAGCTTTCTTT.

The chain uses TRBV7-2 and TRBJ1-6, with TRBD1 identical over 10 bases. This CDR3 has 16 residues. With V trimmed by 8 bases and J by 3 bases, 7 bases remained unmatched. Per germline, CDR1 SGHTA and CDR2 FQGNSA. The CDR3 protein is CASRPTGGGYNSPLHF. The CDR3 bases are TGTGCCAGCCGACCGACAGGGGGCGGCTATAATTCACCCCTCCACTTT.

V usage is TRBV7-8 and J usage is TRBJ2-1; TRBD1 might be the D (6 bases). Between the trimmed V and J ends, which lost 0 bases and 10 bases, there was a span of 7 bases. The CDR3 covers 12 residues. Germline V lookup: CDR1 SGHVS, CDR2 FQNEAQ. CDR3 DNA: TGTGCCAGCAGCTTAGCGGACAGCGAGCAGTTCTTC. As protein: CASSLADSEQFF. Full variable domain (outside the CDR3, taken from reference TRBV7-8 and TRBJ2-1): GAGVSQSPRYKVAKRGQDVALRCDPISGHVSLFWYQQALGQGPEFLTYFQNEAQLDKSGLPSDRFFAERPEGSVSTLKIQRTQQEDSAVYLCASSLADSEQFFGPGTRLTVL.

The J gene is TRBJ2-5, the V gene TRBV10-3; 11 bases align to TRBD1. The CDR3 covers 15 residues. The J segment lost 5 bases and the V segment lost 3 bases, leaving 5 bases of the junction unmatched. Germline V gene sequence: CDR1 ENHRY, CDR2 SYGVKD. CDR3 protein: CAISEGQGARETQYF. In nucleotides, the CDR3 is TGTGCCATCAGTGAAGGACAGGGGGCGCGGGAGACCCAGTACTTC.

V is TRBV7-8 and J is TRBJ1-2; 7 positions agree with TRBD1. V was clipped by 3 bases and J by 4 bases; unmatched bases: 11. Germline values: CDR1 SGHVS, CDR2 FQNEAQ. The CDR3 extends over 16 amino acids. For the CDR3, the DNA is TGTGCCAGCAGCTTCCACTCAGGCAGGGGGACCTATGGCTACACCTTC. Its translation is CASSFHSGRGTYGYTF. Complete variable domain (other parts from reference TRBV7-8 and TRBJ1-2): GAGVSQSPRYKVAKRGQDVALRCDPISGHVSLFWYQQALGQGPEFLTYFQNEAQLDKSGLPSDRFFAERPEGSVSTLKIQRTQQEDSAVYLCASSFHSGRGTYGYTFGSGTRLTVV.

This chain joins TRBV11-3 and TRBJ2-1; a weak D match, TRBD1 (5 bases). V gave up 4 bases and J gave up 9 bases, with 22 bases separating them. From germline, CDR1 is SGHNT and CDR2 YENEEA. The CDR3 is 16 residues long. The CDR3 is CASSSTPPGMGTEQFF. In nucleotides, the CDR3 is TGTGCCAGCAGCTCCACGCCCCCAGGGATGGGCACTGAGCAGTTCTTC. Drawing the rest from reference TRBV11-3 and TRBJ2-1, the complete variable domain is EAGVVQSPRYKIIEKKQPVAFWCNPISGHNTLYWYLQNLGQGPELLIRYENEEAVDDSQLPKDRFSAERLKGVDSTLKIQPAELGDSAVYLCASSSTPPGMGTEQFFGPGTRLTVL.